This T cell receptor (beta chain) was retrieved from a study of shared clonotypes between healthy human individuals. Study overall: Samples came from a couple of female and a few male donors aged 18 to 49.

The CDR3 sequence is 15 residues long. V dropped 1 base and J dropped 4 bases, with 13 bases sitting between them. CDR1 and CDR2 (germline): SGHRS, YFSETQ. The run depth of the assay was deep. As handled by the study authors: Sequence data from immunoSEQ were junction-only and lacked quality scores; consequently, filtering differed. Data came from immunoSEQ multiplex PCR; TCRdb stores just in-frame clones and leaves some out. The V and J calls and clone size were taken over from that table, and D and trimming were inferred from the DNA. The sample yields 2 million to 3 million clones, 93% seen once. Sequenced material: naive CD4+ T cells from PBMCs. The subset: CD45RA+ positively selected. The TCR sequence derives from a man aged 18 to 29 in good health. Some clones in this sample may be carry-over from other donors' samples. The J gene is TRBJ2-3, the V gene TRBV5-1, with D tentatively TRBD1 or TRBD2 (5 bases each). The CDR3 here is CASSLRDPRADTQYF. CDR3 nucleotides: TGCGCCAGCAGCTTGCGGGACCCGAGGGCAGATACGCAGTATTTT.